The TCR beta chain described here comes from a study of vaccination effects on CD4 cells after COVID-19. Viral peptide pool expansion of antigen-specific CD4+ T cells preceded sequencing in the ViraFEST assay. Once cultured for roughly ten days, the cells underwent separation to obtain CD4+ T cells. Each person got two doses of an mRNA SARS-CoV-2 vaccine, BNT162b2 or mRNA-1273. Researchers swapped half the medium for IL-2 medium on both days 3 and 7. The assay was immunoSEQ multiplex PCR, and TCRdb's table has in-frame clones only and misses some. The table records about 24,000 clones, around four fifths of them present only once. Trimming took 7 bases from V and 0 from J, leaving 12 bases between them. Germline V gives CDR1 MNHEY, CDR2 SVGAGI. The CDR3 is made up of 14 amino acids. Study outcomes and limitations: Convalescent patients numbered few in the study; early post-infection timepoints were missing entirely.

Concerning this clone itself: What it recognizes is unknown.

The material sequenced was CD4+ T cells from PBMCs cultured with HCoV-NL63 spike peptides, taken after COVID-19 vaccination. The chain is built from TRBV6-5 and TRBJ1-1, with no clear D. The TCR comes from a human donor who received a COVID-19 vaccine. The CDR3 DNA reads TGTGCCAGCAAGTCCGGGTCCCTGAACACTGAAGCTTTCTTT. It translates to CASKSGSLNTEAFF.